These 21 T cell receptor beta chains were sequenced from one sample in a study of PD-1 blockade in mismatch repair-deficient tumors. TCRdb's table, derived via immunoSEQ multiplex PCR, lists solely in-frame clones and lacks some. Counted here are some 22,000 clones, 70% to 90% occurring once; the ten biggest clones make up roughly 18%. The sequences come from peripheral blood, collected 2 weeks after starting pembrolizumab. All receptors derive from an adult with mismatch repair-deficient cancer.

The chain uses TRBV21-1 and TRBJ2-1. TRBV21-1 is classified as a pseudogene. The CDR3 extends over 16 amino acids. CDR3 sequence (DNA): TGTGCCAGCAGCTGCCTAGGGCCGGTGAGGTACAATGAGCAGTTCTTC. The encoded protein is CASSCLGPVRYNEQFF.

This chain uses TRBV9 with TRBJ2-3; no clear D. Germline V gene lookup returns CDR1 SGDLS and CDR2 YYNGEE. The ends were cut back, 0 bases at V and 1 base at J, with 9 bases in the middle. CDR3 length: 15 amino acids. The CDR3: CASSVGDFGTDTQYF. The CDR3 nucleotides read TGTGCCAGCAGCGTAGGAGATTTCGGCACAGATACGCAGTATTTT.

The chain recombines TRBV29-1 with TRBJ2-1, with a weak D call TRBD2 (6 bases). Germline assignment: CDR1 SQVTM and CDR2 ANQGSEA. The CDR3 contains 14 residues. The ends were cut back, 4 bases at V and 2 bases at J, with 12 bases in the middle. CDR3 residues: CSVGREFAYNEQFF. The CDR3 nucleotides read TGCAGCGTTGGACGGGAGTTCGCCTACAATGAGCAGTTCTTC.

The chain is built from TRBV27 and TRBJ1-4, with 8 bases identical to TRBD1. Looked up from germline, CDR1 is MNHEY and CDR2 is SMNVEV (reference sequence). The V gene end was trimmed by 5 bases and the J gene end by 7 bases; junction bases not matched to a gene: 6. The CDR3 has 14 residues. CDR3 loop: CASSAGQGGEKLFF. The CDR3 DNA reads as TGTGCCAGCAGTGCAGGACAGGGAGGTGAAAAACTGTTTTTT. The full variable domain, completed using reference TRBV27 and TRBJ1-4, is EAQVTQNPRYLITVTGKKLTVTCSQNMNHEYMSWYRQDPGLGLRQIYYSMNVEVTDKGDVPEGYKVSRKEKRNFPLILESPSPNQTSLYFCASSAGQGGEKLFFGSGTQLSVL.

V usage is TRBV7-9 and J usage is TRBJ2-1; 7 nucleotides line up with TRBD2. Germline loops: CDR1 SEHNR, CDR2 FQNEAQ (reference sequence). The J segment lost 0 bases and the V segment lost 4 bases, leaving 3 bases of the junction unmatched. CDR3 length equals 15 residues. The CDR3 loop reads CASSSRTSSYNEQFF. CDR3 coding DNA: TGTGCCAGCAGCTCAAGGACTAGCTCCTACAATGAGCAGTTCTTC.

V is TRBV10-1 and J is TRBJ2-7, with TRBD1 matching over 7 bases. Germline CDR1 and CDR2: WNHNN and SYGVQD (reference sequence). Losses at the gene ends were 5 bases for V and 3 bases for J; bases not matched to a gene: 13. CDR3 length: 16 amino acids. This CDR3 reads CASSSAYRDRGYEQYF. CDR3 nucleotides: TGCGCCAGCAGTTCCGCCTACCGGGACAGAGGCTACGAGCAGTACTTC.

This chain connects TRBV19 to TRBJ2-1; 16 bases map to TRBD2. Germline loops: CDR1 LNHDA, CDR2 SQIVND (reference sequence). The CDR3 consists of 18 residues. V gave up 8 bases and J gave up 7 bases; unmatched junction bases: 14. The CDR3 DNA sequence: TGTGCCAGTGACAGTCCGGGACTAGCGGGAGGGCCGGGGAATGAGCAGTTCTTC. Amino acids: CASDSPGLAGGPGNEQFF.

The rearrangement links TRBV4-1 to TRBJ2-3, with D uncertain. Germline V gene lookup returns CDR1 MGHRA and CDR2 YSYEKL. V lost 0 bases to trimming and J lost 6 bases, with 4 bases between them. CDR3 length equals 12 residues. The CDR3 coding sequence is TGCGCCAGCAGCCAAGACCGGGATACGCAGTATTTT. Residues: CASSQDRDTQYF.

The chain joins TRBV5-1 to TRBJ2-1; TRBD2 aligns across 13 bases. This CDR3 contains 15 residues. Germline V gene lookup returns CDR1 SGHRS and CDR2 YFSETQ. V shed 3 bases and J 7 bases; nucleotides not matched to a gene: 4. CDR3 sequence: CASSSGLAGVNEQFF. The CDR3 DNA is TGCGCCAGCAGCTCCGGACTAGCGGGGGTTAATGAGCAGTTCTTC.

The chain joins TRBV19 to TRBJ1-5, with 7 bases fitting TRBD1. Germline V gene data show CDR1 as LNHDA and CDR2 as SQIVND (reference sequence). The CDR3 has 13 residues. V gave up 5 bases and J gave up 5 bases; unmatched junction bases: 3. CDR3 DNA sequence: TGTGCCAGTAGTGGGACAGAATATCAGCCCCAGCATTTT. Protein product: CASSGTEYQPQHF.

This clone was counted between two and nine times. V is TRBV19 and J is TRBJ2-4; 8 bases fit TRBD2. Unmatched junction bases numbered 11, after V lost 7 bases and J lost 6 bases. Germline loops: CDR1 LNHDA, CDR2 SQIVND (reference sequence). CDR3 length equals 15 residues. The CDR3 here is CASTPAAGALNIQYF. CDR3 nucleotides: TGTGCCAGTACTCCGGCAGCGGGAGCTTTAAACATTCAGTACTTC.

The rearrangement links TRBV2 to TRBJ2-5; the match to TRBD1 covers 8 bases. CDR1 and CDR2 from the germline V gene are SNHLY and FYNNEI. Trimming removed 9 bases from V and 3 bases from J; junction bases left unmatched: 3. This CDR3 has 12 amino acids. CDR3 sequence (DNA): TGTGCCAGAGAACAGGGGGAAGAGACCCAGTACTTC. It yields the protein CAREQGEETQYF. Variable domain in full (rest from reference TRBV2 and TRBJ2-5): EPEVTQTPSHQVTQMGQEVILRCVPISNHLYFYWYRQILGQKVEFLVSFYNNEISEKSEIFDDQFSVERPDGSNFTLKIRSTKLEDSAMYFCAREQGEETQYFGPGTRLLVL.

This clone was observed a handful of times. The chain uses TRBV4-2 and TRBJ1-5; possible D gene TRBD1, 6 bases. The V end lost 6 bases, the J end lost 2 bases, and 11 bases lay between the germline ends. The length of the CDR3 is 14 residues. Looked up from germline, CDR1 is LGHNA and CDR2 is YNFKEQ. The CDR3 reads CASRQGGGNQPQHF. In DNA, the CDR3 is TGTGCCAGCAGACAGGGCGGTGGCAATCAGCCCCAGCATTTT.

This clone was picked up one time. This chain connects TRBV5-4 to TRBJ2-3; 9 nucleotides agree with TRBD1. Trimming took 2 bases from V and 2 from J; bases not matched to a gene: 6. Germline assignment: CDR1 SGHNT and CDR2 YYREEE (reference sequence). This CDR3 has 16 residues. As DNA, the CDR3 is TGTGCCAGCAGCTTCGGGGACAGGGCCTACACAGATACGCAGTATTTT. As protein: CASSFGDRAYTDTQYF.

CDR3 coding DNA: TGTGCCATCAGGCCGGGACTTCTCGGCGAGCAGTACTTC. The encoded protein is CAIRPGLLGEQYF. The chain employs TRBV10-3 and TRBJ2-7; tentative D call: TRBD2 (6 bases). The germline CDR1 and CDR2 sequences are ENHRY and SYGVKD. Trimming removed 6 bases at V and 6 bases at J, with 15 bases between. CDR3 length equals 13 residues.

The chain joins TRBV6-1 to TRBJ2-3; no definite D call. Between the trimmed V and J ends, which lost 2 bases and 2 bases, there was a span of 11 bases. Germline CDR1 reads MNHNS; CDR2 reads SASEGT. The CDR3 has 15 amino acids. CDR3 loop: CASSESVAVTDTQYF. In DNA, the CDR3 is TGTGCCAGCAGTGAAAGCGTGGCAGTCACAGATACGCAGTATTTT.

The DNA of the CDR3 is TGTGCCAGCAGTCCACTAGCGGGAGGCGGCCCAGATACGCAGTATTTT. Translation gives CASSPLAGGGPDTQYF. This rearrangement joins TRBV6-4 to TRBJ2-3, with 12 bases identical to TRBD2. The V gene end was trimmed by 5 bases and the J gene end by 4 bases; junction bases not matched to a gene: 7. Germline V gene data show CDR1 as MRHNA and CDR2 as SNTAGT. This CDR3 is 16 amino acids long.

This clone was counted between two and nine times. An end of the junction does not agree with germline; a read error may underlie this. The rearrangement uses TRBV7-7 and TRBJ2-7, with D unresolved. The CDR3 runs to 11 residues. Germline-derived CDR1 and CDR2 are SSHAT and FNYEAQ (reference sequence). CDR3 nucleotide sequence: TGTGCTAGCAGCTTATACCACGAGCAGTACTTC. This gives the protein CASSLYHEQYF.

The CDR3: CASTPGLAAHNEQFF. The CDR3 nucleotides are TGTGCCAGCACCCCGGGACTAGCGGCCCACAATGAGCAGTTCTTC. The rearrangement links TRBV5-4 to TRBJ2-1; TRBD2 agrees at 11 bases. V lost 6 bases and J lost 5; bases outside the gene matches: 7. CDR3 size: 15 residues. Germline lookup yields CDR1 SGHNT and CDR2 YYREEE (reference sequence).

This clone came up once. The V gene is TRBV11-2, the J gene TRBJ1-2; D gene unclear. Per germline, CDR1 SGHAT and CDR2 FQNNGV. The CDR3 covers 13 residues. V was trimmed by 5 bases and J by 0 bases, leaving 7 bases between them. CDR3 in amino acids: CASSTGANYGYTF. The CDR3 DNA reads TGTGCCAGCAGCACGGGAGCTAACTATGGCTACACCTTC.

This rearrangement joins TRBV18 to TRBJ2-5, with 9 bases lining up with TRBD2. Germline V gene data show CDR1 as KGHSH and CDR2 as LQKENI. The CDR3 length is 16 residues. V lost 3 bases to trimming and J lost 0 bases; unmatched junction nucleotides: 5. This CDR3 reads CASSPLREGDQETQYF. CDR3 sequence (DNA): TGTGCCAGCTCACCGTTGCGGGAGGGGGACCAAGAGACCCAGTACTTC.